A selection of T cell receptor beta chains follows, all from one sample in a study of cytomegalovirus exposure and HLA in healthy donors. Method: immunoSEQ multiplex PCR; TCRdb's copy keeps in-frame clones and lacks some. In the table there are tens of thousands of clones, 80% of which are singletons. The sequenced sample consisted of PBMCs. The receptor source for this set is a male donor in good health and CMV-seronegative. The CDR3 runs from the conserved cysteine through the conserved F or W. D genes are given only for firm matches. Size tells how often a clone was seen (once, few, many) or the class of an expanded clone, and some rows leave it out.

CDR3: CASSLTGGGTEAFF
DNA: TGTGCCAGCAGCTTAACAGGGGGCGGCACTGAAGCTTTCTTT
J: TRBJ1-1
V: TRBV7-3
D: TRBD1
size: .

CDR3: CASSLAGGSTDTQYF
DNA: TGTGCCAGCAGTCTAGCGGGGGGGAGCACAGATACGCAGTATTTT
J: TRBJ2-3
V: TRBV6-4
D: TRBD2
size: .

CDR3: CASSLGGQGAVHQLGFF
DNA: TGTGCCAGCAGCTTAGGGGGACAGGGGGCTGTCCACCAACTGGGGTTCTTT
J: TRBJ1-1
V: TRBV7-8
D: TRBD1
size: .

CDR3: CASSRQGSGYTF
DNA: TGTGCCAGCAGTCGACAGGGAAGCGGCTACACCTTC
J: TRBJ1-2
V: TRBV6-5
D: TRBD1
size: few

CDR3: CASSLVEATEAFF
DNA: TGTGCCAGCAGCTTGGTGGAGGCCACTGAAGCTTTCTTT
J: TRBJ1-1
V: TRBV7-2
D: .
size: .

CDR3: CASSLAGNTEAFF
DNA: TGTGCCAGCAGCTTGGCAGGGAACACTGAAGCTTTCTTT
J: TRBJ1-1
V: TRBV5-4
D: .
size: .

CDR3: CASRSSGGDQPQHF
DNA: TGTGCCAGCAGAAGCAGTGGCGGGGATCAGCCCCAGCATTTT
J: TRBJ1-5
V: TRBV6-5
D: .
size: .

CDR3: CASSLGGGGITEAFF
DNA: TGCGCCAGCAGCTTGGGCGGGGGCGGTATCACTGAAGCTTTCTTT
J: TRBJ1-1
V: TRBV5-1
D: .
size: .

CDR3: CASSLRAAGGPNEQFF
DNA: TGCGCCAGCAGCTTGCGGGCAGCGGGGGGGCCGAATGAGCAGTTCTTC
J: TRBJ2-1
V: TRBV5-1
D: TRBD2
size: .

CDR3: CSVDGRGWGEQFF
DNA: TGCAGCGTTGATGGCAGGGGGTGGGGTGAGCAGTTCTTC
J: TRBJ2-1
V: TRBV29-1
D: TRBD1
size: .

CDR3: CASMGGQFSQPQHF
DNA: TGTGCCAGTATGGGGGGGCAGTTTAGTCAGCCCCAGCATTTT
J: TRBJ1-5
V: TRBV19
D: .
size: once

CDR3: CASTNTYGYTF
DNA: TGTGCCAGCACCAACACGTATGGCTACACCTTC
J: TRBJ1-2
V: TRBV7-9
D: .
size: .

CDR3: CAWSNSPGGYTDTQYF
DNA: TGTGCCTGGAGTAACTCCCCGGGGGGATACACAGATACGCAGTATTTT
J: TRBJ2-3
V: TRBV30
D: TRBD2
size: few

CDR3: CASSLEGRGETQYF
DNA: TGTGCCAGCAGCTTAGAAGGTCGAGGGGAGACCCAGTACTTC
J: TRBJ2-5
V: TRBV11-2
D: .
size: .

CDR3: CAISDPTSGVETQYF
DNA: TGTGCCATCAGTGACCCGACTAGCGGGGTAGAGACCCAGTACTTC
J: TRBJ2-5
V: TRBV10-3
D: TRBD2
size: .

CDR3: CAWSGIVRDRLRTSGNTIYF
DNA: TGTGCCTGGAGTGGAATTGTTAGGGACAGATTACGAACCTCTGGAAACACCATATATTTT
J: TRBJ1-3
V: TRBV30
D: TRBD1
size: .

CDR3: CASSRGFGLNQPQHF
DNA: TGTGCCAGTAGTAGGGGCTTCGGATTAAATCAGCCCCAGCATTTT
J: TRBJ1-5
V: TRBV19
D: .
size: .

CDR3: CASSSGLANEKLFF
DNA: TGTGCCAGCAGTTCAGGGCTGGCTAATGAAAAACTGTTTTTT
J: TRBJ1-4
V: TRBV6-1
D: .
size: .

CDR3: CAWSVNSNEKLFF
DNA: TGTGCCTGGAGTGTAAACAGTAATGAAAAACTGTTTTTT
J: TRBJ1-4
V: TRBV30
D: .
size: few

CDR3: CASSLPSGPTDTQYF
DNA: TGCGCCAGCAGCCTACCTAGCGGCCCCACAGATACGCAGTATTTT
J: TRBJ2-3
V: TRBV5-1
D: TRBD2
size: .

CDR3: CASSLPGTEQFF
DNA: TGTGCCAGCAGCTTGCCCGGGACAGAGCAGTTCTTC
J: TRBJ2-1
V: TRBV5-4
D: .
size: .

CDR3: CASSRTGGYNQPQHF
DNA: TGTGCCAGCAGTAGGACAGGGGGCTACAATCAGCCCCAGCATTTT
J: TRBJ1-5
V: TRBV27
D: TRBD1
size: once

CDR3: CASSLERGGLDTQYF
DNA: TGTGCCAGCAGTTTGGAGCGGGGGGGCCTAGATACGCAGTATTTT
J: TRBJ2-3
V: TRBV27
D: TRBD2
size: .

CDR3: CASSLVFREGTDTQYF
DNA: TGCGCCAGCAGCTTGGTTTTTCGGGAAGGCACAGATACGCAGTATTTT
J: TRBJ2-3
V: TRBV5-1
D: .
size: .

CDR3: CASGLRGPSYNEQFF
DNA: TGCGCCAGCGGTCTTAGGGGGCCCTCCTACAATGAGCAGTTCTTC
J: TRBJ2-1
V: TRBV5-1
D: TRBD1
size: .

CDR3: CASSDRGTYEQYF
DNA: TGTGCCAGCTCCGACAGGGGGACCTACGAGCAGTACTTC
J: TRBJ2-7
V: TRBV6-6
D: TRBD1
size: .

CDR3: CASRREQGLYNYGYTF
DNA: TGTGCCAGCAGAAGAGAACAGGGCCTATACAACTATGGCTACACCTTC
J: TRBJ1-2
V: TRBV11-2
D: .
size: .

CDR3: CASSQAQGDNSPLHF
DNA: TGCGCCAGCAGCCAAGCACAGGGAGATAATTCACCCCTCCACTTT
J: TRBJ1-6
V: TRBV4-3
D: .
size: once

CDR3: CASSFWDRDSYEQYF
DNA: TGTGCCAGCAGCTTCTGGGACAGGGACTCCTACGAGCAGTACTTC
J: TRBJ2-7
V: TRBV11-2
D: TRBD1
size: .

CDR3: CASSPRLAGGPAYETQYF
DNA: TGTGCCAGCAGCCCCCGACTAGCGGGGGGCCCTGCCTATGAGACCCAGTACTTC
J: TRBJ2-5
V: TRBV9
D: TRBD2
size: .

CDR3: CASSVVPTDYGYTF
DNA: TGTGCCAGCAGCGTAGTCCCTACAGACTATGGCTACACCTTC
J: TRBJ1-2
V: TRBV9
D: .
size: .

CDR3: CASSLANRGVGKLFF
DNA: TGTGCCAGCAGCTTAGCAAACAGGGGGGTGGGAAAACTGTTTTTT
J: TRBJ1-4
V: TRBV7-8
D: TRBD1
size: .

CDR3: CASSYPDNEQFF
DNA: TGTGCCAGCAGTTACCCAGACAATGAGCAGTTCTTC
J: TRBJ2-1
V: TRBV6-6
D: .
size: .

CDR3: CVDSAGGYEQYF
DNA: TGCGTCGATTCGGCAGGGGGATACGAGCAGTACTTC
J: TRBJ2-7
V: TRBV10-1
D: TRBD1
size: .

CDR3: CASSKGTGEADTQYF
DNA: TGCGCCAGCAGCAAGGGGACAGGGGAGGCAGATACGCAGTATTTT
J: TRBJ2-3
V: TRBV4-3
D: TRBD1
size: .

CDR3: CASSQDFGGVGNTQYF
DNA: TGCGCCAGCAGCCAAGACTTCGGGGGGGTGGGGAATACGCAGTATTTT
J: TRBJ2-3
V: TRBV4-3
D: TRBD2
size: .

CDR3: CSSRPGGTEQFF
DNA: TGTTCCAGCAGACCAGGGGGTACGGAGCAGTTCTTC
J: TRBJ2-1
V: TRBV7-9
D: TRBD1
size: .

CDR3: CASSDLLAGLAEQYF
DNA: TGTGCCAGCAGCGATTTACTAGCGGGTCTAGCCGAGCAGTACTTC
J: TRBJ2-7
V: TRBV6-8
D: TRBD2
size: .

CDR3: CASSIDPGMNTEAFF
DNA: TGTGCCAGTAGTATAGATCCAGGGATGAACACTGAAGCTTTCTTT
J: TRBJ1-1
V: TRBV19
D: .
size: few

CDR3: CASSLAWTGGFYYGYTF
DNA: TGTGCCAGCAGCTTGGCCTGGACAGGGGGCTTCTACTATGGCTACACCTTC
J: TRBJ1-2
V: TRBV5-4
D: TRBD1
size: .

CDR3: CASSYPGQLNNSPLHF
DNA: TGTGCCAGCAGCTATCCGGGACAGCTAAATAATTCACCCCTCCACTTT
J: TRBJ1-6
V: TRBV11-1
D: TRBD1
size: few

CDR3: CASPAGNTQYF
DNA: TGTGCCAGCCCCGCAGGTAATACGCAGTATTTT
J: TRBJ2-3
V: TRBV7-9
D: .
size: .

CDR3: CASSGRGGNNQPQHF
DNA: TGTGCCAGCAGTGGGAGAGGGGGAAACAATCAGCCCCAGCATTTT
J: TRBJ1-5
V: TRBV2
D: .
size: .

CDR3: CASSVAGIDNQPQHF
DNA: TGTGCCAGCAGCGTAGCCGGGATAGACAATCAGCCCCAGCATTTT
J: TRBJ1-5
V: TRBV9
D: .
size: once

CDR3: CASSTRGPYGYTF
DNA: TGTGCCAGCAGCACCAGGGGGCCCTATGGCTACACCTTC
J: TRBJ1-2
V: TRBV9
D: TRBD1
size: .

CDR3: CASGLRWQEERSNQPQHF
DNA: TGTGCTAGTGGTTTGCGATGGCAGGAGGAGCGGAGCAATCAGCCCCAGCATTTT
J: TRBJ1-5
V: TRBV12-5
D: .
size: .

CDR3: CSVKRGSSTDTQYF
DNA: TGCAGCGTTAAGCGGGGGAGTAGCACAGATACGCAGTATTTT
J: TRBJ2-3
V: TRBV29-1
D: TRBD2
size: .

CDR3: CSVGMDRGMYGYTF
DNA: TGCAGCGTGGGTATGGACAGGGGGATGTATGGCTACACCTTC
J: TRBJ1-2
V: TRBV29-1
D: TRBD1
size: .

CDR3: CASSLAGGEGEKLFF
DNA: TGTGCCAGCAGTTTGGCAGGGGGCGAGGGAGAAAAACTGTTTTTT
J: TRBJ1-4
V: TRBV28
D: TRBD1
size: .

CDR3: CASSQAGSGAPNGYTF
DNA: TGTGCCAGCAGCCAAGCGGGGTCAGGCGCCCCTAACGGCTACACCTTC
J: TRBJ1-2
V: TRBV7-9
D: .
size: .

CDR3: CASSGEGLVGTDTQYF
DNA: TGTGCCAGCAGTGGTGAGGGACTAGTGGGGACAGATACGCAGTATTTT
J: TRBJ2-3
V: TRBV2
D: TRBD2
size: few

CDR3: CASSRGLADEQYF
DNA: TGCGCCAGCAGCCGTGGACTAGCGGACGAGCAGTACTTC
J: TRBJ2-7
V: TRBV4-3
D: TRBD2
size: .

CDR3: CASSPLDAGANYGYTF
DNA: TGTGCCAGCAGTCCCCTCGACGCAGGGGCCAACTATGGCTACACCTTC
J: TRBJ1-2
V: TRBV7-9
D: .
size: .

CDR3: CASSRGQGEYGNQPQHF
DNA: TGTGCCAGCAGCCGAGGACAGGGGGAGTATGGGAATCAGCCCCAGCATTTT
J: TRBJ1-5
V: TRBV5-6
D: TRBD1
size: .

CDR3: CASSDRSYPSTNEKLFF
DNA: TGCGCCAGCAGTGACAGGTCCTATCCTTCAACTAATGAAAAACTGTTTTTT
J: TRBJ1-4
V: TRBV10-1
D: .
size: .

CDR3: CASSLGTGTNEKLFF
DNA: TGCGCCAGCAGCTTGGGGACAGGGACTAATGAAAAACTGTTTTTT
J: TRBJ1-4
V: TRBV5-1
D: TRBD1
size: few